This TCR beta chain appears in the sequencing data of a study of shared clonotypes between healthy human individuals (dated by TCRdb to the early 2020s). About the full investigation: A couple of women and three men aged 18 to 49 years were included in the cohort. To increase sequencing depth and limit assay-specific biases, TCR repertoire library preparation and sequencing were carried out by different laboratories using diverse techniques. Between about 0.8 and 8.9 billion PBMCs per donor were obtained by leukapheresis. Blood TCR repertoires of four to six healthy adults were deeply sequenced to estimate repertoire size and the extent of clonotype sharing between individuals.

The trim is 1 base for V and 5 bases for J, with a gap of 2 bases between the germline ends. The CDR3 goes from the cysteine to the phenylalanine over 11 residues. The sequence is cut down to CDR3 DNA, 33 bases in frame from base 1. In the germline V gene, CDR1 corresponds to SGHAT and CDR2 to FQNNGV. What the research found in general, with its limitations: Sampling was restricted to blood, and TCR repertoires in tissue are likely to differ from TCR repertoires in blood. The small number of donors limited the genetic and exposure-history diversity represented. Pairwise subsampling indicated that sequencing depth was expected to affect the degree of clonotype sharing among donors.

Healthy HIV-negative adults with no recently reported acute infections or vaccinations were included as donors. Every donor was a Caucasian adult living in Nashville, Tennessee, USA. For unsorted samples, about 90 million PBMCs were counted and genomic DNA was extracted with the QIAamp DNA Blood Mini kit. Blood was collected by leukapheresis, and PBMCs were isolated by Ficoll-Histopaque density gradient centrifugation and then cryopreserved in liquid nitrogen vapor phase. Using the deep immunoSEQ assay, multiplex PCR amplified TCR CDR3 regions from genomic DNA. For each cell subset, the extracted genomic DNA was distributed evenly across all wells of several immunoSEQ 96-well plates, and each plate served as one replicate. For unsorted PBMC, approximately 0.3 ug of genomic DNA, equivalent to about 30,000 T cell genomes, went into each replicate PCR. Ten immunoSEQ deep assay plates were used to sequence unsorted PBMC genomic DNA. Purified libraries were measured with a Qubit 3.0 fluorometer, size-checked on a Bioanalyzer 2100, and measured again with the KAPA Library Quantification kit. Every immunoSEQ 96-well plate was sequenced on a separate single-read 150-cycle Illumina NextSeq 550 flow cell. Per the original workflow: Because only junctional sequences without quality scores were contained in the immunoSEQ output, filtering matching that applied to full-length reads could not be performed. To assign V/J genes and CDR3, sequences were annotated against IMGT germline references using PyIR, a Python wrapper for IgBLAST v1.9. Reads were filtered out if the reads had weak V/J assignments (E-value above 1e-6), no CDR3, stop codons, out-of-frame junctions, or ambiguous translated residues. A V3J clonotype was defined by an identical inferred V gene, J gene, and CDR3 amino acid sequence. To compute the percentage overlap between repertoires, the number of shared unique clonotypes was divided by the size of the smaller repertoire. Repertoire richness was assessed with RTK rarefaction, the Chao1 estimator, and Recon v2.1 estimates of unobserved clonotypes. What TCRdb holds here is the immuneACCESS table cut down to in-frame rearrangements. Part of the clones is not present; checked against another copy, under half of the missing clones reflect an unresolved V gene, and the others are unexplained. The DNA gave D and trimming, while V, J and clone size come from that table. The sample table shows nearly 500,000 clones, and about 79% are seen once. The ten largest make up roughly 13% of the sample.

As for this clone: The target of this receptor is not known. No base quality values were provided; no much bigger clone lies one nucleotide off.

The receptor was derived from a woman in her thirties or forties in good health. Some clones in this sample may be carry-over from other donors' samples. In this chain, TRBV11-2 is recombined with TRBJ2-5; the D gene assignment is ambiguous. Sample: PBMCs. Here the CDR3 is given as CASSLGETQYF. The bases are TGTGCCAGCAGCTTAGGGGAGACCCAGTACTTC.